Following are 2 T cell receptor beta chains from one sample sequenced in a study of post-analysis software for immune sequencing data. Points from the study as a whole: There were five TRBV segments more frequent in patients than controls, and TRBV5-6, TRBV5-1 and TRBV20-1 were among them.

No antigen is known for these receptors. Unique molecular identifiers were carried by the TCR beta cDNA libraries. TCRdb ran MiXCR on the PCR reads and lists one entry per CDR3 protein. The sample lists roughly 670,000 distinct CDR3 sequences, about 60% occurring once. What was sequenced was blood. These receptor sequences come from a girl aged 2-9 years with multiple sclerosis.

This clonotype came up once. V gene TRBV29-1 combines with J gene TRBJ2-3; TRBD2 aligns across 13 bases. There are 16 residues in the CDR3. After removal of 5 bases from V and 2 bases from J, the junction contained 7 bases not matched to a gene. Germline assignment: CDR1 SQVTM and CDR2 ANQGSEA. The DNA for the CDR3 is TGCAGCGTTCCCGGACTAGCGGGAGCCCCCACAGATACGCAGTATTTT. This gives the protein CSVPGLAGAPTDTQYF.

The gene calls are TRBV24-1 and TRBJ2-1; the D call may be TRBD1 or TRBD2 (5 bases each). Germline CDR1 reads KGHDR; CDR2 reads SFDVKD. CDR3 size: 15 residues. Trimming removed 1 base from V and 8 bases from J, with 14 bases in between. The DNA for the CDR3 is TGTGCCACCAGTGATTTACCGGGGCGTGGCGATGAGCAGTTCTTC. Amino acids: CATSDLPGRGDEQFF.